This TCR beta chain was captured by sequencing in a study of siplizumab effects on memory and regulatory T cells. Each sample yielded approximately 92,000 assayed TCR templates. Sequenced by immunoSEQ multiplex PCR; TCRdb stores in-frame clones only, minus some. The sample records about 100,000 clones, 75% to 95% being singletons. This CDR3 is 12 amino acids long. CDR1 and CDR2 from the germline V gene are SNHLY and FYNNEI. Losses at the gene ends were 9 bases for V and 6 bases for J; bases not matched to a gene: 3. J is TRBJ1-1 and V is TRBV2; TRBD1 aligns across 11 bases. Material: CD4+ T cells sorted from blood. The sequence came from a human donor in good health. Some clones in this sample may be carry-over from other donors' samples. The CDR3 region has the DNA TGTGCCAGTTGGACAGGGGGCGCTGAAGCTTTCTTT. This translates into CASWTGGAEAFF.